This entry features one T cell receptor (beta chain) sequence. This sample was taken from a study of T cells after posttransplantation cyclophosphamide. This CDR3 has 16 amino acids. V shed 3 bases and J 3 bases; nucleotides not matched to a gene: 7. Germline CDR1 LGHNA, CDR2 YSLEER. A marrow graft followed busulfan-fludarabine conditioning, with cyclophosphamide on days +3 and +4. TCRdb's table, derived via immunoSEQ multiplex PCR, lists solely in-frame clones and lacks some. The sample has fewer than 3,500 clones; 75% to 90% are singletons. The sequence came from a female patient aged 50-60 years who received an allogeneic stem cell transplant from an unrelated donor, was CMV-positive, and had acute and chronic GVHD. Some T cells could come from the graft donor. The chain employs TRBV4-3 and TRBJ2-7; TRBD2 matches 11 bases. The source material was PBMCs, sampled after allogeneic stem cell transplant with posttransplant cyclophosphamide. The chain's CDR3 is CASSHGTSGLFYEQYF. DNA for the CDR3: TGCGCCAGCAGCCATGGGACTAGCGGCTTATTCTACGAGCAGTACTTC.